The 20 T cell receptor beta chains in this list originate from one sample, sequenced in a study of CD8 T cells in ankylosing spondylitis. The study's findings and limits: A TCR beta motif made of fewer than ten highly homologous variants seemed typical of ankylosing spondylitis blood.

The antigens of these receptors remain unknown. TCRdb reanalysed the 5' RACE reads using MiXCR and keeps one entry per CDR3 protein. The sample gives 200,000 to 250,000 distinct CDR3 sequences, 15% to 20% of which show up once; roughly 46% is in the top ten. Sequenced material: blood, either unsorted or a sorted T cell fraction (not recorded which). These receptors all come from a male donor with ankylosing spondylitis.

In its sample, this clonotype was seen a few times. The chain carries TRBV5-6 and TRBJ2-3; TRBD2 aligns across 13 bases. CDR3 size: 17 residues. Germline trimming cut 0 bases from V and 6 bases from J; bases unmatched to any gene: 7. Germline V gene sequence: CDR1 SGHDT, CDR2 YYEEEE. CDR3 coding DNA: TGTGCCAGCAGCTTGGCACTAGCGGGGGGGCCGTATGATACGCAGTATTTT. Translated: CASSLALAGGPYDTQYF.

In its sample, this clonotype was seen a few times. This chain joins TRBV2 and TRBJ2-7, with TRBD2 matching over 10 bases. The germline CDR1 and CDR2 sequences are SNHLY and FYNNEI. With V trimmed by 2 bases and J by 6 bases, 13 bases remained unmatched. This CDR3 is built from 17 residues. The chain's CDR3 is CASSERAVTSGAFEQYF. As DNA, the CDR3 is TGTGCCAGCAGTGAAAGGGCCGTAACTAGCGGGGCCTTCGAGCAGTACTTC.

This clonotype was picked up many times. The rearrangement links TRBV5-1 to TRBJ2-7; possibly TRBD1 for D (5 bases). The CDR3 extends over 14 amino acids. From germline, CDR1 is SGHRS and CDR2 YFSETQ. Trimming shortened V by 0 bases and J by 2 bases, and 9 bases separated the two germline ends. CDR3 sequence reads: CASSLAWGTYEQYF. CDR3 nucleotide sequence: TGCGCCAGCAGCTTGGCCTGGGGCACCTACGAGCAGTACTTC.

This chain connects TRBV11-2 to TRBJ2-7; a weak D match, TRBD2 (5 bases). CDR3 length: 17 amino acids. Between the trimmed V and J ends, which lost 0 bases and 3 bases, there was a span of 18 bases. The germline V gene has CDR1 SGHAT and CDR2 FQNNGV. The CDR3 DNA reads as TGTGCCAGCAGCTTAGAGGCTAGCCACCGCTACCGCTACGAGCAGTACTTC. Translated, it gives CASSLEASHRYRYEQYF.

V gene TRBV19 combines with J gene TRBJ1-2; 8 nucleotides agree with TRBD1. The ends lost 5 bases at V and 4 bases at J; junction bases unmatched: 6. Germline CDR1 is LNHDA and CDR2 is SQIVND (reference sequence). This CDR3 contains 14 residues. The CDR3 DNA reads as TGTGCCAGTAGTCGGACAGGGAATATCTATGGCTACACCTTC. Its translation: CASSRTGNIYGYTF.

This clonotype showed up just a few times. J is TRBJ1-6 and V is TRBV12-3 or TRBV12-4; D is uncertain. This CDR3 spans 20 amino acids. Trimming stripped 6 bases from V and 0 bases from J, with 24 bases between. The CDR3 DNA is TGTGCCAGCAGCTCCCTACCCCTGTCTGGGTCTAGCTCCTATAATTCACCCCTCCACTTT. Translation: CASSSLPLSGSSSYNSPLHF.

This clonotype has ten or more counts. The chain carries TRBV14 and TRBJ1-2; D ambiguous. Germline V gives CDR1 SGHDN, CDR2 FVKESK. The V end lost 7 bases, the J end lost 4 bases, and 10 bases lay between the germline ends. The CDR3 contains 12 residues. In DNA, the CDR3 is TGTGCCAGCACGGCGGGCAGCTATGGCTACACCTTC. Amino acids: CASTAGSYGYTF.

The chain employs TRBV4-1 and TRBJ1-5; D gene unclear. Deletions cut 1 base from V and 4 bases from J, with 11 bases between. The germline V gene encodes CDR1 MGHRA and CDR2 YSYEKL. CDR3 length: 15 residues. In DNA, the CDR3 is TGCGCCAGCAGCCAAGGTTCGGGGTATAATCAGCCCCAGCATTTT. Translation: CASSQGSGYNQPQHF.

The V and J genes are TRBV3-1 and TRBJ2-3; 10 bases line up with TRBD2. The trim removed 1 base at V and 4 bases at J, leaving 5 bases unmatched. Germline V gene lookup returns CDR1 LGHDT and CDR2 YNNKEL (reference sequence). This CDR3 has 16 residues. The chain's CDR3 is CASSQVPGLAPDTQYF. The CDR3 region has the DNA TGTGCCAGCAGCCAAGTTCCGGGACTAGCGCCAGATACGCAGTATTTT.

The sample holds many counts of this clonotype. The chain uses TRBV29-1 and TRBJ2-4; D tentatively fits TRBD1 or TRBD2 (6 bases each). V shed 4 bases and J shed 8 bases, with 9 bases lying between them. Looked up from germline, CDR1 is SQVTM and CDR2 is ANQGSEA. CDR3 length: 11 amino acids. As DNA, the CDR3 is TGCAGCGTTGGTAGGGGGGACATTCAGTACTTC. As protein: CSVGRGDIQYF. Combining the CDR3 with reference TRBV29-1 and TRBJ2-4 gives the whole variable domain SAVISQKPSRDICQRGTSLTIQCQVDSQVTMMFWYRQQPGQSLTLIATANQGSEATYESGFVIDKFPISRPNLTFSTLTVSNMSPEDSSIYLCSVGRGDIQYFGAGTRLSVL.

This clonotype has more than one count but fewer than ten. The rearrangement links TRBV12-3 or TRBV12-4 to TRBJ2-1; D is perhaps TRBD2 (6 bases). The CDR3 spans 14 residues. Trimming removed 6 bases at V and 4 bases at J, with 13 bases between. The DNA for the CDR3 is TGTGCCAGCAGGACCCTGGGGGGTTACAATGAGCAGTTCTTC. Its translation is CASRTLGGYNEQFF.

The chain recombines TRBV12-3 or TRBV12-4 with TRBJ2-2; TRBD1 aligns across 8 bases. The junction had 6 bases not matched to a gene; V was cut back by 6 bases and J by 6 bases. CDR3 length: 14 amino acids. The chain's CDR3 is CASSSDREAGELFF. CDR3 nucleotides: TGTGCCAGCAGCTCGGACAGGGAGGCCGGGGAGCTGTTTTTT.

The V and J genes are TRBV4-1 and TRBJ1-2; 10 bases map to TRBD1. Germline V lookup: CDR1 MGHRA, CDR2 YSYEKL. After removal of 4 bases from V and 6 bases from J, the junction contained 11 bases not matched to a gene. The CDR3 runs to 16 residues. The CDR3 region is CASSLSGQGFLDGYTF. The DNA of the CDR3 is TGCGCCAGCAGCCTGTCGGGACAGGGGTTTTTAGATGGCTACACCTTC.

This clonotype has just a few counts. This chain joins TRBV7-8 and TRBJ2-4; a weak D match, TRBD2 (6 bases). Germline V CDR1 and CDR2: SGHVS, FQNEAQ. This CDR3 region has 17 residues. V lost 5 bases and J 0 bases, leaving 17 bases between the germline ends. The CDR3 spells CASSPLLASLAKNIQYF. CDR3 bases: TGTGCCAGCAGCCCCTTACTAGCCTCACTAGCCAAAAACATTCAGTACTTC.

The chain uses TRBV27 and TRBJ1-2, with D unresolved. V lost 2 bases and J 2 bases, leaving 6 bases between the germline ends. CDR3 length equals 13 residues. The V gene's germline CDR1 is MNHEY and CDR2 SMNVEV (reference sequence). The DNA for the CDR3 is TGTGCCAGCAGTTTAGGCAGGAACTATGGCTACACCTTC. Residues: CASSLGRNYGYTF.

The rearrangement links TRBV27 to TRBJ2-1; no reliable D call. The CDR3 runs to 15 residues. CDR1 is MNHEY and CDR2 is SMNVEV in the germline V gene (reference sequence). Trimming left V 5 bases short and J 9 bases short, with 20 bases between. CDR3 amino acids: CASSLLPPSGSEQFF. CDR3 nucleotides: TGTGCCAGCAGTCTGTTACCACCGTCGGGCAGTGAGCAGTTCTTC.

The V call is TRBV7-9, the J call TRBJ2-3; TRBD1 matches at 10 bases. Losses at the gene ends were 5 bases for V and 2 bases for J; bases not matched to a gene: 7. This CDR3 spans 16 amino acids. The germline CDR1 and CDR2 sequences are SEHNR and FQNEAQ (reference sequence). Here the CDR3 DNA reads TGTGCCAGCAGCCCCCCCGGGACAGGGGCCACAGATACGCAGTATTTT. Its translation: CASSPPGTGATDTQYF.

This clonotype came up a few times. The chain couples TRBV12-3 or TRBV12-4 to TRBJ1-1; no clear D gene. Trimming removed 8 bases at V and 0 bases at J, with 10 bases between. This CDR3 contains 13 residues. The DNA of the CDR3 is TGTGCCAGCGCCTCTAGTATGAACACTGAAGCTTTCTTT. Amino acid sequence: CASASSMNTEAFF.

The J gene is TRBJ1-1, the V gene TRBV2; tentatively, D is TRBD1 (5 bases). The V end lost 0 bases, the J end lost 6 bases, and 11 bases lay between the germline ends. The CDR3 sequence is 14 residues long. The V gene's germline CDR1 is SNHLY and CDR2 FYNNEI. CDR3 in DNA: TGTGCCAGCAGTGAAGCGCGAGGGGATGCTGAAGCTTTCTTT. It encodes CASSEARGDAEAFF.

This chain connects TRBV4-3 to TRBJ1-3; D call uncertain. This CDR3 region has 16 residues. With 0 bases removed from V and 1 base from J, the gap between germline ends came to 10 bases. The V gene's germline CDR1 is LGHNA and CDR2 YSLEER. In DNA, the CDR3 is TGCGCCAGCAGCCAAGACCCCTCCTGGTCTGGAAACACCATATATTTT. It specifies CASSQDPSWSGNTIYF.